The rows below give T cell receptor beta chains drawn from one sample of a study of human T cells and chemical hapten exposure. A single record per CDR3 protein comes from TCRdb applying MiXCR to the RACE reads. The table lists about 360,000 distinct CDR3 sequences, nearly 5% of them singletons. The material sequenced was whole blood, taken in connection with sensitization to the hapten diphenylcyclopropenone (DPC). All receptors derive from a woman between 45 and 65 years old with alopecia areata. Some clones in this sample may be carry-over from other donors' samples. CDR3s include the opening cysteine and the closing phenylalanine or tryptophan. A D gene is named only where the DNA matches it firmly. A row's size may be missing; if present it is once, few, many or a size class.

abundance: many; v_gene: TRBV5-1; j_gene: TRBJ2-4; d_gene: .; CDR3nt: TGCGCCAGCAGCTTGGTAGCAGCTGAAGCCAAAAACATTCAGTACTTC; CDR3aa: CASSLVAAEAKNIQYF
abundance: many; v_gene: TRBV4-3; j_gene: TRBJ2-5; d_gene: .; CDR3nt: TGCGCCAGCAGCCAAGCTAGCGATGAGACCCAGTACTTC; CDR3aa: CASSQASDETQYF
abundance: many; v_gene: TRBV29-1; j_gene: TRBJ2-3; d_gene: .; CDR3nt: TGCAGCGTAGAGGGTGGGTTCACAGATACGCAGTATTTT; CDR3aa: CSVEGGFTDTQYF
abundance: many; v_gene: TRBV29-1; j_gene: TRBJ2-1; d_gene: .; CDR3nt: TGCAGCGTCGCCTACATCGAGGGGGGAGGCAATGAGCAGTTCTTC; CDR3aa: CSVAYIEGGGNEQFF
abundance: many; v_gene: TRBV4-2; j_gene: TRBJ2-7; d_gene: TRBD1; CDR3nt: TGTGCCAGCAGCCAAGAGGGACAGGGGGCCCACGAGCAGTACTTC; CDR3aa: CASSQEGQGAHEQYF
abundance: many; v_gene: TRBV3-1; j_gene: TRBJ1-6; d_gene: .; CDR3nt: TGTGCCAGCAGCCAAGTTGGCGGTCCTTCACCCCTCCACTTT; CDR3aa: CASSQVGGPSPLHF
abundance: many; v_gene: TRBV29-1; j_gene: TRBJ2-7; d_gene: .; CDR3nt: TGCAGCGTTGAGGCTGCCTGGAACGAGCAGTACTTC; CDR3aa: CSVEAAWNEQYF
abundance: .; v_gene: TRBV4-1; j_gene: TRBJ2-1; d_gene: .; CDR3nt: TGCGCCAGCAGCCAGCACCTAGGGGGTACAATGACTCAGTTCTTC; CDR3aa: CASSQHLGGTMTQFF
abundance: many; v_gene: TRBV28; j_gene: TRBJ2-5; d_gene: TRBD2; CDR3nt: TGTGCCAGCAGTTCCGTGGGACTAGTACAAGAGACCCAGTACTTC; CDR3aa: CASSSVGLVQETQYF
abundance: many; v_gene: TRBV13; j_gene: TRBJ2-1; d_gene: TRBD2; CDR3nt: TGTGCCAGCGATGCTAGCGGGAGAAATGAGCAGTTCTTC; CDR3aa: CASDASGRNEQFF
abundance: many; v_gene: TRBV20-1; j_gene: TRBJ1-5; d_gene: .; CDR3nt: TGCAGTGCGGCCAGGGGACGGGCGGGCAATCAGCCCCAGCATTTT; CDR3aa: CSAARGRAGNQPQHF
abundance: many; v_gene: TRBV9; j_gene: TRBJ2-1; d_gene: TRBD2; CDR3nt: TGTGCCAGCAGCGTAGGAAGCGGGGGGGCCTATGAGCAGTTCTTC; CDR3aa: CASSVGSGGAYEQFF
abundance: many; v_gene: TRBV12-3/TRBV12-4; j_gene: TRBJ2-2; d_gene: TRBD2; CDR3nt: TGTGCCAGCACCCCGGGACTAGCTTACACCGGGGAGCTGTTTTTT; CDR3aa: CASTPGLAYTGELFF
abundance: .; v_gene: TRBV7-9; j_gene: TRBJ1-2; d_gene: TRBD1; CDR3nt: TGTGCCAGCAGTTCCCAAACAGGGGGCAGCTATGGCTACACCTTC; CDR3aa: CASSSQTGGSYGYTF
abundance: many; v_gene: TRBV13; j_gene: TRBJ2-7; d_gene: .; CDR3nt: TGTGCCAGCAGCTTAGGCCGTCCCTCCTACGAGCAGTACTTC; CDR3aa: CASSLGRPSYEQYF
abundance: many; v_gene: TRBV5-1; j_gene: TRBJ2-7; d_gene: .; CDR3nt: TGCGCCAGCAGCTACTTACCCGGCTCCGACGAGCAGTACTTC; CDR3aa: CASSYLPGSDEQYF
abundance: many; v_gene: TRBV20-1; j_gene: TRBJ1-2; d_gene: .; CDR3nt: TGCAGTGCCCCTTTAAAAGGGAAAGCTAACTATGGCTACACCTTC; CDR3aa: CSAPLKGKANYGYTF
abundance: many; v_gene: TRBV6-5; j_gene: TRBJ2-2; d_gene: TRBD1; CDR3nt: TGTGCCAGCAGTTATAGGACAGGGGCCGGGGAGCTGTTTTTT; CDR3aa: CASSYRTGAGELFF
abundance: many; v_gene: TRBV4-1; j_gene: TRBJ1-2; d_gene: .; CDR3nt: TGCGCCAGCAGCCCTGACATCACTAACTATGGCTACACCTTC; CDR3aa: CASSPDITNYGYTF
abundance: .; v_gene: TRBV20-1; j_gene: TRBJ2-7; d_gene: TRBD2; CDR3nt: TGCAGTGCTAGACCACGGACTAGCGGCAGGGGGCAGTACTTC; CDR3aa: CSARPRTSGRGQYF
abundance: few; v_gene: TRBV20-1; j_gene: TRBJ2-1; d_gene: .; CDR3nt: TGCAGTGCTCCGGGGGAGGGGGAAAATGAGCAGTTCTTC; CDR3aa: CSAPGEGENEQFF
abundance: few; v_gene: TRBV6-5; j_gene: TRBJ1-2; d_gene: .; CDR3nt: TGTGCCAGCAGTTCGTTGGGGGTCCCCTATGGCTACACCTTC; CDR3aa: CASSSLGVPYGYTF
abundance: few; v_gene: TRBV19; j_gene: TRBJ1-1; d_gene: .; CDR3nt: TGTGCCAGTAGTATTTCGAGTCGGCCCCATACTGAAGCTTTCTTT; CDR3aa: CASSISSRPHTEAFF
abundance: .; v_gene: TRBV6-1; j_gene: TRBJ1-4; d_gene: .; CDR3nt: TGTGCCAGCAGCAATACTTGGACCGGACCCAATAATGAAAACCTGTTTTTT; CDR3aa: CASSNTWTGPNNENLFF
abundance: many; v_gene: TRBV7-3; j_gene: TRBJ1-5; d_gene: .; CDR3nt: TGTGCCAGCAGCTCCGACGGCAATCAGCCCCAGCATTTT; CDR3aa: CASSSDGNQPQHF
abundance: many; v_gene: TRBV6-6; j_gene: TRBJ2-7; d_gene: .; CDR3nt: TGTGCCAGCAGTTATATGGAGGGGGCCGGGGAGCAGTACTTC; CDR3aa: CASSYMEGAGEQYF
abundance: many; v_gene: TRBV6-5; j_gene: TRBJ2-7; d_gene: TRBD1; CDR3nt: TGTGCCAGCAATCCGGGACAGGGGTTCTACGAGCAGTACTTC; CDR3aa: CASNPGQGFYEQYF
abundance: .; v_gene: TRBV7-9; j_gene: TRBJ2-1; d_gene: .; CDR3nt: TGTGCCAGCAGCCGAGGGACGCTTAACAATGAGCAGTTCTTC; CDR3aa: CASSRGTLNNEQFF
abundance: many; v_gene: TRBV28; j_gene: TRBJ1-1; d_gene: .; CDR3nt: TGTGCCAGCAGTTTACTCCGGGGGTCGGCGAACACTGAAGCTTTCTTT; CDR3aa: CASSLLRGSANTEAFF
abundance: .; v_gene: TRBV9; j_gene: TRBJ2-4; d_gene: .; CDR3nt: TGTGCCAGCAGCGTAGGGGTAGGGGGAGCCAAAAACATTCAGTACTTC; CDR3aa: CASSVGVGGAKNIQYF
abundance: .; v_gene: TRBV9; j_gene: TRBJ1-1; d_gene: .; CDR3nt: TGTGCCAGCAGCGTAGTTCAGGATGGCACTGAAGCTTTCTTT; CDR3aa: CASSVVQDGTEAFF
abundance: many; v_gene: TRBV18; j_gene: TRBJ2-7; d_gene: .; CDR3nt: TGTGCCAGCTCACCGTTCGGGACCAACAATTACGAGCAGTACTTC; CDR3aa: CASSPFGTNNYEQYF
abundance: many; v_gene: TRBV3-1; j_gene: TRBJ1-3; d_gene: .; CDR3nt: TGTGCCAGCAGCCAAGTAGGGGCTGGAAACACCATATATTTT; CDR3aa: CASSQVGAGNTIYF
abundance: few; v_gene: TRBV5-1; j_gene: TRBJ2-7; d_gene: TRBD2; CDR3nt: TGCGCCAGCAGTCAAGAAGGTAGCGGGGGACGTGAGCAGTACTTC; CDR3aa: CASSQEGSGGREQYF
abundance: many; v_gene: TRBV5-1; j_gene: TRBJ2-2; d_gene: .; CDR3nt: TGCGCCAGCAGCATCAGGACGGGGAACACCGGGGAGCTGTTTTTT; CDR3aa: CASSIRTGNTGELFF
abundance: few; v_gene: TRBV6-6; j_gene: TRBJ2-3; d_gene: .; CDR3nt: TGTGCCAGCAGTTACCCGGCAGCCACAGATACGCAGTATTTT; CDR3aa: CASSYPAATDTQYF
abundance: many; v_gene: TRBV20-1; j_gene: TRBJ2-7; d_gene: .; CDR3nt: TGCAGTGCTTTATACTACGAGCAGTACTTC; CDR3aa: CSALYYEQYF
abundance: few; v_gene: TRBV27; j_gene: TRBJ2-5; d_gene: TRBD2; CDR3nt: TGTGCCAGCAGTTTATTAACTAGCGGGGCACTGCAAGAGACCCAGTACTTC; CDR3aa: CASSLLTSGALQETQYF
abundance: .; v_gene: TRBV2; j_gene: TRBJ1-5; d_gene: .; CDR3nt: TGTGCCAGCAATGCCGAGAGCAATCAGCCCCAGCATTTT; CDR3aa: CASNAESNQPQHF
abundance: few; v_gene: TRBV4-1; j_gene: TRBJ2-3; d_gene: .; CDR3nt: TGCGCCAGCAGCCAAGAATCCAGAAGCACAGATACGCAGTATTTT; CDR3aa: CASSQESRSTDTQYF
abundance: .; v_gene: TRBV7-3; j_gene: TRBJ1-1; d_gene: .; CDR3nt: TGTGCCAGCAGCTTATTCCAGGGCGAGGCTGAAGCTTTCTTT; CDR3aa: CASSLFQGEAEAFF
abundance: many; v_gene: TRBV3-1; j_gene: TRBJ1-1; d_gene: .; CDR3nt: TGTGCCAGCAGCCAAGAATGGGGAACTGAAGCTTTCTTT; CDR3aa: CASSQEWGTEAFF
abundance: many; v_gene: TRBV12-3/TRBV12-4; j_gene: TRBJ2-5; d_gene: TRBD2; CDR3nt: TGTGCCAGCACCCTCTCTAGCGGGCAAGAGACCCAGTACTTC; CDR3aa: CASTLSSGQETQYF
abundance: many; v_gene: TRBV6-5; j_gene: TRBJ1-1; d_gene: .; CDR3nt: TGTGCCAGCAGTTACGATGCCCGAGCGAACACTGAAGCTTTCTTT; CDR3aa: CASSYDARANTEAFF
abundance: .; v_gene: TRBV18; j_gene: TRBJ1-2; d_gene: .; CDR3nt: TGTGCCAGCTCACCACCCAGGGGATTTAACTATGGCTACACCTTC; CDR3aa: CASSPPRGFNYGYTF
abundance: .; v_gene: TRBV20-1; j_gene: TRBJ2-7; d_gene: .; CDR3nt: TGCAGTGCTAGTGAAGGTAACGAGCAGTACTTC; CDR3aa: CSASEGNEQYF
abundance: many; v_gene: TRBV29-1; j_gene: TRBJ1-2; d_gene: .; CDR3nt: TGCAGCGTCCCCCGGGGGGCGGACTATGGCTACACCTTC; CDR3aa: CSVPRGADYGYTF
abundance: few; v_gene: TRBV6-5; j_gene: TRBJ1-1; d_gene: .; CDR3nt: TGTGCCAGCAGGGGAACGATAGGGGGGTATTTCGCTGAAGCTTTCTTT; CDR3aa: CASRGTIGGYFAEAFF
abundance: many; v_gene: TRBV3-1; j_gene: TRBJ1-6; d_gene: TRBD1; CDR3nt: TGTGCCAGCAGCCCTGTCGGACAGGGGGCTAATTCACCCCTCCACTTT; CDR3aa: CASSPVGQGANSPLHF
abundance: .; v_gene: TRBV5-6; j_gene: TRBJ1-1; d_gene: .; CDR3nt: TGTGCCAGCAGCTTGGCCTGGGTTTCCACTGAAGCTTTCTTT; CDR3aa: CASSLAWVSTEAFF
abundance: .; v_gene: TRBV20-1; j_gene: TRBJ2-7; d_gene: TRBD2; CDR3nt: TGCAGTGCTAGAGACGGGGGGTTGAACGAGCAGTACTTC; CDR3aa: CSARDGGLNEQYF
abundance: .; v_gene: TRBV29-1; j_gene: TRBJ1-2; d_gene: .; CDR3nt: TGCAGCGGCCACACCCTAAACTATGGCTACACCTTC; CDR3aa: CSGHTLNYGYTF
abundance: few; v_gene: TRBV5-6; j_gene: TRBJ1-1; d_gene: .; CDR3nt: TGTGCCAGCAGCTTAGGATCCCACCCCGAAGCTTTCTTT; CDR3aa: CASSLGSHPEAFF
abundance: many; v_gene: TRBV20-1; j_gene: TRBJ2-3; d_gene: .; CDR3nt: TGCAGTGCCTCGCCCCGCACAGATACGCAGTATTTT; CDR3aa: CSASPRTDTQYF